A single sample is the source of the 16 T cell receptor beta chains below, sequenced in a study of blood T cell repertoires in COVID-19. The data were produced by immunoSEQ multiplex PCR, yet TCRdb's version contains in-frame clones alone and is incomplete. The sample holds tens of thousands of clones; approximately 79% are singletons and the top ten take just under 4%. The sample comprised peripheral blood. These receptors all stem from a man in his 70s with COVID-19, enrolled during active disease.

V usage is TRBV4-3 and J usage is TRBJ2-1; no clear D gene. Germline V gene data show CDR1 as LGHNA and CDR2 as YSLEER. This CDR3 is 16 amino acids long. V shed 0 bases and J shed 4 bases, with 13 bases lying between them. The CDR3 spells CASSQDGSGEYNEQFF. The CDR3 region has the DNA TGCGCCAGCAGCCAAGATGGGTCCGGAGAGTACAATGAGCAGTTCTTC.

V usage is TRBV20-1 and J usage is TRBJ1-2; D ambiguous. V dropped 5 bases and J dropped 9 bases, with 13 bases sitting between them. The CDR3 consists of 11 residues. Germline V CDR1 and CDR2: DFQATT, SNEGSKA (reference sequence). The CDR3 reads CSAFSELSYTF. CDR3 DNA: TGCAGTGCTTTCAGCGAATTGAGCTACACCTTC.

The genes are TRBV27 and TRBJ1-2; tentatively, D is TRBD1 (5 bases). Germline V gene sequence: CDR1 MNHEY, CDR2 SMNVEV (reference sequence). The CDR3 is 15 residues long. The V gene lost 0 bases and the J gene lost 8 bases, with 16 bases spanning the gap. The CDR3: CASSLSFGGLYGYTF. In nucleotides, the CDR3 is TGTGCCAGCAGTTTATCTTTCGGGGGATTGTACGGCTACACCTTC.

The rearrangement links TRBV29-1 to TRBJ2-7; weak D call: TRBD1 (6 bases). The CDR3 is 15 residues long. Per germline, CDR1 SQVTM and CDR2 ANQGSEA. The V end was cut by 7 bases, the J end by 0 bases, with 19 bases between. CDR3 in amino acids: CSATVGAVSSYEQYF. CDR3 DNA sequence: TGCAGCGCCACCGTGGGGGCCGTCAGCTCCTACGAGCAGTACTTC.

The chain recombines TRBV11-3 with TRBJ2-1; 8 bases line up with TRBD2. J lost 3 bases, V lost 5 bases, and 6 bases had no gene match. Germline V lookup: CDR1 SGHNT, CDR2 YENEEA. The CDR3 totals 15 residues. This CDR3 is CASSVHSGDYNEQFF. As DNA, the CDR3 is TGTGCCAGCAGCGTCCATAGCGGGGACTACAATGAGCAGTTCTTC.

The V and J genes are TRBV7-2 and TRBJ2-2; a weak D match, TRBD1 (5 bases). The CDR3 covers 13 residues. CDR1 is SGHTA and CDR2 is FQGNSA in the germline V gene. V was pared by 1 base and J by 5 bases, with 5 bases between. CDR3 loop: CASSLGQTGELFF. CDR3 coding DNA: TGTGCCAGCAGCTTAGGACAGACCGGGGAGCTGTTTTTT.

This clone has more than one count but fewer than ten. The genes are TRBV3-1 (or the pseudogene TRBV3-2) and TRBJ2-2, with 8 bases aligning to TRBD1. This CDR3 has 16 residues. Germline CDR1 reads LGHDT; CDR2 reads YNNKEL (reference sequence). V shed 3 bases, J shed 1 base, and the junction held 4 bases outside the gene matches. The CDR3 coding sequence is TGTGCCAGCAGCCAGCCCGGACAGGGGAACACCGGGGAGCTGTTTTTT. This encodes CASSQPGQGNTGELFF.

The gene calls are TRBV9 and TRBJ1-2; tentative D call: TRBD1 (5 bases). Trimming stripped 0 bases from V and 4 bases from J, with 13 bases between. Germline V gene lookup returns CDR1 SGDLS and CDR2 YYNGEE. This CDR3 has 15 amino acids. DNA for the CDR3: TGTGCCAGCAGCGTAGTTGGGACCGGGGGCTATGGCTACACCTTC. This sequence encodes CASSVVGTGGYGYTF. The variable domain in full, with the rest retrieved from reference TRBV9 and TRBJ1-2, is DSGVTQTPKHLITATGQRVTLRCSPRSGDLSVYWYQQSLDQGLQFLIQYYNGEERAKGNILERFSAQQFPDLHSELNLSSLELGDSALYFCASSVVGTGGYGYTFGSGTRLTVV.

The chain is built from TRBV2 and TRBJ1-5, with 8 positions matching TRBD1. Looked up from germline, CDR1 is SNHLY and CDR2 is FYNNEI. J lost 5 bases, V lost 9 bases, and 9 bases had no gene match. This CDR3 has 14 amino acids. CDR3: CASQDRGYYQPQHF. In DNA form, the CDR3 reads TGTGCCAGTCAAGACAGGGGATACTATCAGCCCCAGCATTTT.

The V gene is TRBV12-5, the J gene TRBJ2-5; 15 nucleotides align to TRBD2. The CDR3 has 16 residues. Germline CDR1 is LGHNT and CDR2 is FRNRAP. With V trimmed by 6 bases and J by 4 bases, 6 bases remained unmatched. CDR3 protein: CASGASGLAGGETQYF. For the CDR3, the DNA is TGTGCTAGTGGCGCCTCGGGACTAGCGGGAGGAGAGACCCAGTACTTC.

The table lists this clone with a few counts. The chain carries TRBV2 and TRBJ1-1; no firm D call. This CDR3 spans 16 amino acids. Germline-derived CDR1 and CDR2 are SNHLY and FYNNEI. V was trimmed by 3 bases and J by 0 bases, leaving 14 bases between them. The CDR3: CASSDSIGVMNTEAFF. The DNA of the CDR3 is TGTGCCAGCAGTGACTCAATTGGAGTTATGAACACTGAAGCTTTCTTT.

V gene TRBV27 combines with J gene TRBJ1-4; 9 positions agree with TRBD1. V lost 1 base to trimming and J lost 7 bases; unmatched junction nucleotides: 4. The CDR3 has 15 residues. Germline CDR1 is MNHEY and CDR2 is SMNVEV (reference sequence). The CDR3 region is CASSLLGTGSEKLFF. The CDR3 DNA reads as TGTGCCAGCAGTTTATTGGGGACAGGGTCTGAAAAACTGTTTTTT.

This sequence joins TRBV29-1 and TRBJ2-1; D remains unclear. CDR1 SQVTM and CDR2 ANQGSEA come from the germline V gene. The CDR3 runs to 16 residues. Trimming took off 6 bases at V and 0 bases at J, with 18 bases between the two ends. CDR3 DNA: TGCAGCGTCAACCCCCTAACCTTCAACTCCTACAATGAGCAGTTCTTC. The encoded protein is CSVNPLTFNSYNEQFF.

The rearrangement uses TRBV28 and TRBJ2-5; the D gene is possibly TRBD2 (6 bases). Germline CDR1 and CDR2: MDHEN and SYDVKM. The CDR3 consists of 12 residues. The V and J ends lost 5 bases and 5 bases respectively, with 9 bases between them. The CDR3 region has the DNA TGTGCCAGCAGTACTCGGGGGGAGACCCAGTACTTC. Amino acids: CASSTRGETQYF.

This chain links TRBV20-1 with TRBJ2-3; D possibly corresponds to TRBD2 (6 bases). This CDR3 has 14 residues. Per germline, CDR1 DFQATT and CDR2 SNEGSKA (reference sequence). V was pared by 3 bases and J by 4 bases, with 14 bases between. CDR3 in amino acids: CSASLSGRADTQYF. The CDR3 DNA is TGCAGTGCTAGTTTAAGCGGGCGAGCAGATACGCAGTATTTT.

This clone was found once. The V call is TRBV6-2 or TRBV6-3, the J call TRBJ2-7, with TRBD2 matching over 7 bases. The CDR3 covers 18 residues. Germline CDR1 MNHEY, CDR2 SVGEGT. V lost 4 bases and J lost 1; bases outside the gene matches: 16. DNA of the CDR3: TGTGCCAGCAGTTTCCAGAGAGTCGAGGCTAGCGGATCCTACGAGCAGTACTTC. Amino acids: CASSFQRVEASGSYEQYF.